This TCR beta chain was observed in a study of cytomegalovirus exposure and HLA in healthy donors. Study information: Around 80 million unique TCR sequences came from HLA-typed donors in an early release. Assignment to the Caucasian-associated ancestry cluster applied to around 76% of the approximately 400 genotyped donors.

This clone was observed once. As yet, its antigen is unknown. Use of 60 Vbeta and 13 Jbeta primers characterized the PCR. Libraries were prepared by immunoSEQ multiplex PCR; TCRdb keeps only in-frame clonotypes and omits some of them. The sample holds 150,000 to 200,000 clones, over 70% seen once. Notes on the study in general: Investigators reported over 150 TCR beta chains as tied to cytomegalovirus.

This CDR3 is built from 13 residues. The germline V gene has CDR1 SGHNT and CDR2 YYREEE (reference sequence). Trimming removed 0 bases at V and 7 bases at J, with 10 bases between. The source is a man aged 18 to 30 in good health and CMV-seronegative. Sequenced input: PBMCs. The rearrangement uses TRBV5-4 and TRBJ2-5; a weak D match, TRBD1 (5 bases). DNA of the CDR3: TGTGCCAGCAGCTTGGATCAGGGTGGGACCCAGTACTTC. It encodes CASSLDQGGTQYF.